The rows below give T cell receptor beta chains drawn from one sample of a study of immune cell composition in non-small cell lung cancer. Produced via immunoSEQ multiplex PCR; TCRdb's table is partial and in-frame only. The sample lists 1,500 to 2,000 clones; 70% to 80% were seen once. What was sequenced was lung tumor tissue. These TCRs come from a human donor with non-small cell lung cancer. The CDR3 runs from the conserved cysteine through the conserved F or W. The D gene is left open where the match is weak. Where a row states a size, it is once, few, many or the class of an expanded clone; other rows omit it.

abundance: .
v_gene: TRBV5-6
j_gene: TRBJ2-6
d_gene: TRBD1
CDR3nt: TGTGCCAGCAGCTTGGGACAGGGGCAGGCCAACGTCCTGACTTTC
CDR3aa: CASSLGQGQANVLTF

abundance: .
v_gene: TRBV5-1
j_gene: TRBJ1-5
d_gene: TRBD1
CDR3nt: TGCGCCAGCAGCTCTCGGGTGCAGGGGGCGGGTGGGGATCAGCCCCAGCATTTT
CDR3aa: CASSSRVQGAGGDQPQHF

abundance: .
v_gene: TRBV18
j_gene: TRBJ2-5
d_gene: TRBD1
CDR3nt: TGTGCCAGCTCAGTCTCCGGGACAGGGACCGAGACCCAGTACTTC
CDR3aa: CASSVSGTGTETQYF

abundance: .
v_gene: TRBV7-9
j_gene: TRBJ2-7
d_gene: .
CDR3nt: TGTGCCAGCAGCTCCCGGTCCGAGCAGTACTTC
CDR3aa: CASSSRSEQYF

abundance: .
v_gene: TRBV18
j_gene: TRBJ2-7
d_gene: TRBD2
CDR3nt: TGTGCCAGCTCGAGGACTAGCATCCACGAGCAGTACTTC
CDR3aa: CASSRTSIHEQYF

abundance: .
v_gene: TRBV15
j_gene: TRBJ1-4
d_gene: TRBD1
CDR3nt: TGTGCCACCAGCAGAGATCAGACAGGGGGAAGTGAAAAACTGTTTTTT
CDR3aa: CATSRDQTGGSEKLFF

abundance: .
v_gene: TRBV11-2
j_gene: TRBJ1-1
d_gene: .
CDR3nt: TGTGCCAGCAGCTTAGACAGGGCTGAAGCTTTCTTT
CDR3aa: CASSLDRAEAFF

abundance: .
v_gene: TRBV6-6
j_gene: TRBJ2-7
d_gene: TRBD2
CDR3nt: TGTGCCAGCAGATTAAGCGGGGGATCCTACGAGCAGTACTTC
CDR3aa: CASRLSGGSYEQYF

abundance: large
v_gene: TRBV11-3
j_gene: TRBJ1-1
d_gene: .
CDR3nt: TGTGCCAGCAGCCTTCAGGGTGCCACTGAAGCTTTCTTT
CDR3aa: CASSLQGATEAFF

abundance: .
v_gene: TRBV5-6
j_gene: TRBJ2-3
d_gene: TRBD2
CDR3nt: TGTGCCAGCAGCTCCTGGGGACTAGCGCAACACATAAATACGCAGTATTTT
CDR3aa: CASSSWGLAQHINTQYF

abundance: .
v_gene: TRBV18
j_gene: TRBJ2-7
d_gene: .
CDR3nt: TGTGCCAGCTCACCCGGACGGGGTACCTACGAGCAGTACTTC
CDR3aa: CASSPGRGTYEQYF

abundance: .
v_gene: TRBV5-1
j_gene: TRBJ2-5
d_gene: TRBD2
CDR3nt: TGCGCCAGCCGGCTAGCGGGGGGCCAAGAGACCCAGTACTTC
CDR3aa: CASRLAGGQETQYF

abundance: .
v_gene: TRBV14
j_gene: TRBJ2-7
d_gene: .
CDR3nt: TGTGCCAGCAGCCAAGATCTTCTCGACGAGCAGTACTTC
CDR3aa: CASSQDLLDEQYF

abundance: .
v_gene: TRBV2
j_gene: TRBJ2-5
d_gene: .
CDR3nt: TGTGCCAGCAGTTTCGGGAGTCCGTCGGGTGAGACCCAGTACTTC
CDR3aa: CASSFGSPSGETQYF

abundance: .
v_gene: TRBV5-5
j_gene: TRBJ2-7
d_gene: .
CDR3nt: TGTGCCAGCAGCTTTGATGACATCTTCTCCTCCTACGAGCAGTACTTC
CDR3aa: CASSFDDIFSSYEQYF

abundance: .
v_gene: TRBV18
j_gene: TRBJ2-2
d_gene: .
CDR3nt: TGTGCCAGCTCACCACCCACAGGAGTGGACACCGGGGAGCTGTTTTTT
CDR3aa: CASSPPTGVDTGELFF

abundance: .
v_gene: TRBV18
j_gene: TRBJ2-3
d_gene: TRBD2
CDR3nt: TGTGCCAGCTCACCGAGCGGGAGGATGAGGGGGACAGATACGCAGTATTTT
CDR3aa: CASSPSGRMRGTDTQYF

abundance: .
v_gene: TRBV28
j_gene: TRBJ2-1
d_gene: .
CDR3nt: TGTGCCAGCAGCGGGGGTTGGGGGGATGAGCAGTTCTTC
CDR3aa: CASSGGWGDEQFF

abundance: .
v_gene: TRBV10-2
j_gene: TRBJ1-4
d_gene: .
CDR3nt: TGCGCCAGCAGTGAACACACGCCAACTAATGAAAAACTGTTTTTT
CDR3aa: CASSEHTPTNEKLFF

abundance: .
v_gene: TRBV5-1
j_gene: TRBJ1-1
d_gene: TRBD1
CDR3nt: TGCGCCAGCAGCATTGGACAGGGGAAGGGAGGGGGTGAAGCTTTCTTT
CDR3aa: CASSIGQGKGGGEAFF

abundance: .
v_gene: TRBV6-6
j_gene: TRBJ1-1
d_gene: .
CDR3nt: TGTGCCAGCAGTTACCCCTCGGGACATACTCACACTGAAGCTTTCTTT
CDR3aa: CASSYPSGHTHTEAFF

abundance: .
v_gene: TRBV15
j_gene: TRBJ1-5
d_gene: TRBD1
CDR3nt: TGTGCCACCAGCCAACTTCGGACAGGGGGCGTTCAGCCCCAGCATTTT
CDR3aa: CATSQLRTGGVQPQHF

abundance: .
v_gene: TRBV9
j_gene: TRBJ1-1
d_gene: TRBD1
CDR3nt: TGTGCCAGCAGCCGCCGGACAGGACAGAACACTGAAGCTTTCTTT
CDR3aa: CASSRRTGQNTEAFF

abundance: .
v_gene: TRBV7-2
j_gene: TRBJ1-4
d_gene: TRBD1
CDR3nt: TGTGCCAGCAGCCCTGGACAGGGAAATGAAAAACTGTTTTTT
CDR3aa: CASSPGQGNEKLFF

abundance: .
v_gene: TRBV4-1
j_gene: TRBJ1-4
d_gene: .
CDR3nt: TGCGCCAGCAGCCTACAGGTGGGAAATGAAAAACTGTTTTTT
CDR3aa: CASSLQVGNEKLFF

abundance: .
v_gene: TRBV30
j_gene: TRBJ2-2
d_gene: TRBD2
CDR3nt: TGTGCCTGGCGGGAGGCGAACACCGGGGAGCTGTTTTTT
CDR3aa: CAWREANTGELFF

abundance: .
v_gene: TRBV7-2
j_gene: TRBJ1-4
d_gene: TRBD1
CDR3nt: TGTGCCAGCAGCTTCAGGGGGTTTAATGAAAAACTGTTTTTT
CDR3aa: CASSFRGFNEKLFF

abundance: .
v_gene: TRBV27
j_gene: TRBJ1-5
d_gene: .
CDR3nt: TGTGCCAGCAGTGTACAGTTAATGGGGCTCCAGCATTTT
CDR3aa: CASSVQLMGLQHF

abundance: .
v_gene: TRBV29-1
j_gene: TRBJ1-2
d_gene: TRBD1
CDR3nt: TGCAGCGGGATAGACAGGGGCGACTATGGCTACACCTTC
CDR3aa: CSGIDRGDYGYTF